This T cell receptor beta chain appears in the sequencing data of a study of response to subunit inactivated influenza vaccine. Study observations and caveats: A suggestion made by the authors is that each seasonal influenza vaccination recruits few new T cells.

Points on this clonotype: Its cognate antigen is unknown.

TCRdb re-derived calls from the RT-PCR reads in MiXCR, one entry per CDR3 protein. The sample contains fewer than 750,000 distinct CDR3 sequences, 11% to 15% of which appear only once. The specimen comprised PBMCs from blood, sampled 12 days after vaccination. The clonotype comes from a man aged 50-60 years who received an inactivated influenza vaccine.

CDR3 loop: CASSQEGLMETQYF. CDR3 DNA: TGTGCCAGCAGCCAAGAAGGGCTAATGGAGACCCAGTACTTC. This chain links TRBV3-1 with TRBJ2-5, with no clear D. This CDR3 is built from 14 residues. Germline assignment: CDR1 LGHDT and CDR2 YNNKEL (reference sequence). Trimming cost V 0 bases and J 5 bases, with 10 bases left between them.